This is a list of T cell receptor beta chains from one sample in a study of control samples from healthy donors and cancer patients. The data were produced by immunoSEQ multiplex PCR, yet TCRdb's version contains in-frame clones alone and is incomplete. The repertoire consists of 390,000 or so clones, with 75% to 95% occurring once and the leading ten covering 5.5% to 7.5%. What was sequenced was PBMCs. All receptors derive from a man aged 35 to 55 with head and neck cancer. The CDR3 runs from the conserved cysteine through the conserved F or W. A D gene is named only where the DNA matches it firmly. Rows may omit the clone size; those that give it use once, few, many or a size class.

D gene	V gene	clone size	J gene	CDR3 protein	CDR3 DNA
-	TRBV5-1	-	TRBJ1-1	CASSLDFPNTEAFF	TGCGCCAGCAGCTTGGATTTCCCGAACACTGAAGCTTTCTTT
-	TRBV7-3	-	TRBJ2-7	CASSLGNGDYEQYF	TGTGCCAGCAGCTTGGGAAATGGTGACTACGAGCAGTACTTC
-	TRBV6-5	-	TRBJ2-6	CAAREATGANVLTF	TGTGCCGCCCGTGAGGCTACTGGGGCCAACGTCCTGACTTTC
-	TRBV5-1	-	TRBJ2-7	CASSLEPATSYEQYF	TGCGCCAGCAGCTTGGAGCCGGCAACCTCCTACGAGCAGTACTTC
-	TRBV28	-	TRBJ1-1	CASSLWGSETPEAFF	TGTGCCAGCAGTTTATGGGGGAGCGAAACCCCAGAAGCTTTCTTT
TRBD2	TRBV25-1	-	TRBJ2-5	CASSLGTSGRETQYF	TGTGCCAGCAGTTTAGGGACTAGCGGACGAGAGACCCAGTACTTC
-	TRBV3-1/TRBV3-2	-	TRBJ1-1	CASTLGSERLEAFF	TGTGCCAGCACCCTAGGCAGCGAGAGGCTTGAAGCTTTCTTT
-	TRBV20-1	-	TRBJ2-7	CSAREGNEQYF	TGCAGTGCTAGGGAAGGGAACGAGCAGTACTTC
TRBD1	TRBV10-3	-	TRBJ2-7	CAITLGQGTKYEQYF	TGTGCCATCACCCTGGGACAGGGAACGAAATACGAGCAGTACTTC
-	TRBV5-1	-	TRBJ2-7	CASSLEYGGLTYEQYF	TGCGCCAGCAGCTTGGAGTATGGGGGACTTACCTACGAGCAGTACTTC
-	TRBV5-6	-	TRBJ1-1	CASSLGQGPPNTEAFF	TGTGCCAGCAGCTTGGGGCAGGGGCCCCCTAACACTGAAGCTTTCTTT
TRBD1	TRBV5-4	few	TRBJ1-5	CASSLTGQGGRQPQHF	TGTGCCAGCAGCTTGACGGGACAGGGGGGGCGTCAGCCCCAGCATTTT
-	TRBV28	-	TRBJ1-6	CASNAGQYNSPLHF	TGTGCCAGCAACGCTGGACAGTATAATTCACCCCTCCACTTT
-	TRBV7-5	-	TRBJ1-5	CARGGGRESNQPQHF	TGTGCCAGAGGTGGGGGGAGGGAGAGCAATCAGCCCCAGCATTTT
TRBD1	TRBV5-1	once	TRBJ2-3	CASSLGTGDTDTQYF	TGCGCCAGCAGCTTGGGGACAGGGGATACAGATACGCAGTATTTT
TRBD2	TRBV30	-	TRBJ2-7	CAWKSSGILYEQYF	TGTGCCTGGAAATCTAGCGGGATACTCTACGAGCAGTACTTC
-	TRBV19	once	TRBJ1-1	CASSKRTPPNTEAFF	TGTGCCAGTAGTAAGCGGACCCCGCCGAACACTGAAGCTTTCTTT
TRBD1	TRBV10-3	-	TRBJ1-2	CATEVGQGGTNYGYTF	TGTGCCACCGAGGTGGGACAGGGGGGAACTAACTATGGCTACACCTTC
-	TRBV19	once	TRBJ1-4	CASSIGRATFF	TGTGCCAGTAGTATTGGCAGGGCTACGTTTTTT
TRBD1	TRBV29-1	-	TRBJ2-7	CSATGGTTYEQYF	TGCAGCGCGACAGGGGGAACCACCTACGAGCAGTACTTC
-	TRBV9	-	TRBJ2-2	CASSVGSAGELFF	TGTGCCAGCAGCGTAGGTTCAGCGGGGGAGCTGTTTTTT
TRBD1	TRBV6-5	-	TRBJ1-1	CASRADRGIIAEAFF	TGTGCCAGCAGGGCGGACAGGGGGATAATCGCTGAAGCTTTCTTT